A selection of T cell receptor beta chains follows, all from one sample in a study of blood T cell repertoires in COVID-19. Profiling relied on immunoSEQ multiplex PCR, and the TCRdb table lists in-frame clones only, not all of them. The sample includes about 240,000 clones, 70% to 90% of them seen just once. The sample consisted of peripheral blood. These receptors all stem from a woman in her 30s who had recovered from COVID-19. The CDR3 runs from the conserved cysteine through the conserved F or W. D genes are given only for firm matches. Expanded clones are given a class, and other clones once, few, many or no size at all.

TRBV5-1	-	-	TRBJ1-1	TGCGCCAGCAGCATAAACCAGGGTACTGAAGCTTTCTTT	CASSINQGTEAFF
TRBV5-6	TRBD2	-	TRBJ2-2	TGTGCCAGCAGCCGTGGACTAGCGGGGAACACCGGGGAGCTGTTTTTT	CASSRGLAGNTGELFF
TRBV7-3	-	once	TRBJ2-2	TGTGCCAGCAGCCCACGGGGGGAGCTGTTTTTT	CASSPRGELFF
TRBV2	-	-	TRBJ2-2	TGTGCCAGCAGGGCAGGCTCTGGGGAGCTGTTTTTT	CASRAGSGELFF
TRBV7-3	TRBD1	-	TRBJ1-2	TGTGCCAGCAGCTCCACGACAGGGGAAGGTGGCTACACCTTC	CASSSTTGEGGYTF
TRBV9	-	-	TRBJ1-1	TGTGCCAGCAGCGTAGTATCGGCGGTTGAAGCTTTCTTT	CASSVVSAVEAFF
TRBV15	-	-	TRBJ1-6	TGTGCCACCAGCAGAGATACGGTCGTTAATTCACCCCTCCACTTT	CATSRDTVVNSPLHF
TRBV7-2	TRBD1	-	TRBJ2-6	TGTGCCAGCAGCTTAGATCTGAGACAGGGGGCATTTGGGGCCAACGTCCTGACTTTC	CASSLDLRQGAFGANVLTF
TRBV7-9	-	-	TRBJ2-7	TGTGCCAGCAGCTCGTGGGTAGGGGGTCCCTCAATTTACGAGCAGTACTTC	CASSSWVGGPSIYEQYF
TRBV21-1	-	few	TRBJ2-5	TGTGCCAGCAGCGAGTGGACAGGGCGAGAGACCCAGTACTTC	CASSEWTGRETQYF
TRBV15	TRBD1	-	TRBJ2-7	TGTGCCACCAGCAGCGGACAGGGTTTCAACGAGCAGTACTTC	CATSSGQGFNEQYF
TRBV5-4	-	-	TRBJ2-1	TGTGCCAGCAGCTTGGTAACAGGGCCACACAATGAGCAGTTCTTC	CASSLVTGPHNEQFF
TRBV5-4	TRBD1	-	TRBJ1-1	TGTGCCAGCAGCTTGAGGGACAGGGTACCCACTGAAGCTTTCTTT	CASSLRDRVPTEAFF
TRBV5-6	TRBD1	-	TRBJ2-7	TGTGCCAGCAGCCTCTTGGGCGGACAGGGCGGGTACGAGCAGTACTTC	CASSLLGGQGGYEQYF
TRBV5-1	-	-	TRBJ1-4	TGCGCCAGCAGCTTTGGTGGGAGCCTTAATGAAAAACTGTTTTTT	CASSFGGSLNEKLFF
TRBV7-6	-	-	TRBJ2-5	TGTGCCAGCAGCTTCACTAACCCCCTCGACGGGACCCAGTACTTC	CASSFTNPLDGTQYF
TRBV19	-	-	TRBJ1-2	TGTGCCAGCGGCAAACTTCCGGGACAAGTCTTTAACTATGGCTACACCTTC	CASGKLPGQVFNYGYTF
TRBV3-1/TRBV3-2	-	once	TRBJ1-5	TGTGCCAGCAGCCATTACGGGGAGAGTCAGCCCCAGCATTTT	CASSHYGESQPQHF
TRBV25-1	TRBD1	-	TRBJ1-2	TGTGCCAGCTCTTCGACAGGGGGGTATGGCTACACCTTC	CASSSTGGYGYTF
TRBV15	-	-	TRBJ2-3	TGTGCCACCAGCAGAGATCGCCAGGGGCGAACGCAGTATTTT	CATSRDRQGRTQYF
TRBV11-2	TRBD1	-	TRBJ2-5	TGTGCCAGCAGCTTAATCGACAGGGCTGAGACCCAGTACTTC	CASSLIDRAETQYF
TRBV10-3	TRBD1	-	TRBJ1-2	TGTGCCATCAGTGAGTCGACAGGGTCTGGCTACACCTTC	CAISESTGSGYTF
TRBV30	-	-	TRBJ1-1	TGTGCCTGGAGCGACGCCCTTTACAGGGTTGACACTGAAGCTTTCTTT	CAWSDALYRVDTEAFF
TRBV7-9	-	-	TRBJ2-1	TGTGCCAGCAGCTTATCCGCGAATGAGCAGTTCTTC	CASSLSANEQFF
TRBV18	-	-	TRBJ1-3	TGTGCCAGCTCACCTCTGACGGGCGCTGCGGGCGGAAACACCATATATTTT	CASSPLTGAAGGNTIYF
TRBV7-3	TRBD1	-	TRBJ2-2	TGTGCCAGCAGCCTGGACAGGGGGCTATCCGGGGAGCTGTTTTTT	CASSLDRGLSGELFF
TRBV6-5	TRBD1	few	TRBJ2-7	TGTGCCAGCAGTCTACAGGGGTTCTACGAGCAGTACTTC	CASSLQGFYEQYF
TRBV27	-	-	TRBJ2-5	TGTGCCAGCAGTTGGGCATACGGACAGTTCCAAGAGACCCAGTACTTC	CASSWAYGQFQETQYF
TRBV5-4	-	-	TRBJ2-5	TGTGCCAGCAGCTTGGGTCAGCGGGAGACCCAGTACTTC	CASSLGQRETQYF
TRBV11-2	TRBD1	-	TRBJ1-2	TGTGCCAGCAGCCCGGGGGACAGTACTAACTATGGCTACACCTTC	CASSPGDSTNYGYTF
TRBV7-6	-	-	TRBJ1-4	TGTGCCAGCAGCCCCTGGGGCTCAACTAATGAAAAACTGTTTTTT	CASSPWGSTNEKLFF
TRBV25-1	-	-	TRBJ1-2	TGTGCCAGCAGTGAATCGGGGTCAATACAGAGAAACTATGGCTACACCTTC	CASSESGSIQRNYGYTF
TRBV5-1	-	once	TRBJ2-7	TGCGCCAGCAGCCTAGGGGCCCGCGGGGCCCACGAGCAGTACTTC	CASSLGARGAHEQYF
TRBV12-3/TRBV12-4	-	-	TRBJ1-6	TGTGCCAGCAGTTTTCGGGGATCACCCCTCCACTTT	CASSFRGSPLHF
TRBV2	-	-	TRBJ2-7	TGTGCCAGCTTCCGTGGCCCGACAGGCGGCTCCTACGAGCAGTACTTC	CASFRGPTGGSYEQYF
TRBV19	TRBD1	-	TRBJ1-1	TGTGCCAGTAGTATCCTCCGCGCCAGGGGGCAGTGGAACACTGAAGCTTTCTTT	CASSILRARGQWNTEAFF
TRBV28	TRBD2	few	TRBJ2-1	TGTGCCAGCAGTTCCACTACTCGACTAGCGGGCCTTTCCTACAATGAGCAGTTCTTC	CASSSTTRLAGLSYNEQFF
TRBV10-3	TRBD1	-	TRBJ1-5	TGTGCCATCGTCGGGGGACAGGGGGCCTCCAATCAGCCCCAGCATTTT	CAIVGGQGASNQPQHF
TRBV19	-	-	TRBJ1-3	TGTGCCAGTAGTCAGGACTCAAGCTCTGGAAACACCATATATTTT	CASSQDSSSGNTIYF
TRBV10-3	-	-	TRBJ1-3	TGTGCCATCAGAGACGATGCTAGTGCCTCTGGAAACACCATATATTTT	CAIRDDASASGNTIYF
TRBV3-1/TRBV3-2	-	-	TRBJ2-1	TGTGCCAGCAGCCAAGTGGGCCGGGGGAACTACAATGAGCAGTTCTTC	CASSQVGRGNYNEQFF
TRBV7-2	TRBD1	-	TRBJ2-7	TGTGCCAGCGGCCCAGGGGGCCTATTTCCTACCTACGAGCAGTACTTC	CASGPGGLFPTYEQYF
TRBV6-2/TRBV6-3	-	-	TRBJ1-2	TGTGCCAGCAGTGATCCGCCAGCGTATGGCTACACCTTC	CASSDPPAYGYTF
TRBV4-2	TRBD1	-	TRBJ1-2	TGTGCCAGCAGCCAACTTGGACAGGGTCACTATGGCTACACCTTC	CASSQLGQGHYGYTF
TRBV18	TRBD1	-	TRBJ2-4	TGTGCCAGCTCACCAGTTCCCGGGACAGGGGCGGAGTACTTC	CASSPVPGTGAEYF
TRBV27	TRBD2	-	TRBJ2-3	TGTGCCAGCAGCCAGGGACTAGCGGGGGGGCTAGTAACAGATACGCAGTATTTT	CASSQGLAGGLVTDTQYF
TRBV27	TRBD1	-	TRBJ1-5	TGTGCCAGCAGGGGGGGACAGACACTCAATCAGCCCCAGCATTTT	CASRGGQTLNQPQHF
TRBV5-1	-	-	TRBJ2-3	TGCGCCAGCAGCTTGGGTGCTGGAGGTACGCAGTATTTT	CASSLGAGGTQYF
TRBV7-8	TRBD1	-	TRBJ1-5	TGTGCCAGCAGCTCCCTACAGGGGGCCGATCAGCCCCAGCATTTT	CASSSLQGADQPQHF
TRBV4-1	TRBD2	-	TRBJ2-7	TGCGCCAGCAGCCAAGGGGGGGGTACCTACGAGCAGTACTTC	CASSQGGGTYEQYF
TRBV4-1	TRBD1	few	TRBJ2-7	TGCGCCAGCAGCCAAATCCAAAACAGGGGGGTCTATTACGAGCAGTACTTC	CASSQIQNRGVYYEQYF
TRBV30	-	-	TRBJ1-3	TGTGCCTGGAGTGTACTGGTGAGAAACACCATATATTTT	CAWSVLVRNTIYF
TRBV3-1/TRBV3-2	-	few	TRBJ2-2	TGTGCCAGCAGCCAAGTTCTCGGGGAGCTGTTTTTT	CASSQVLGELFF
TRBV7-9	-	-	TRBJ1-6	TGTGCCAGCAGCTTACAGGGTGGCAATTCACCCCTCCACTTT	CASSLQGGNSPLHF